This T cell receptor (beta chain) was found in a study of blood T cell repertoires in COVID-19. Study-level information: Sources were T cells, B-cell-depleted T cells, or PBMCs; the material itself was cDNA or gDNA.

Source study methods: Scientists estimated how many nucleated cells there were by amplifying reference gene primers. Here immunoSEQ multiplex PCR was the method, and the copy in TCRdb shows in-frame clones only, minus some. V and J calls and clone size follow that table, whereas D and trimming were derived from the DNA. The sample includes approximately 99,000 clones, about 83% of them seen just once. This CDR3 contains 15 residues. V gave up 0 bases and J gave up 7 bases; unmatched junction bases: 5. Germline V gene data show CDR1 as SGHTA and CDR2 as FQGNSA. This sequence originates from a man between 65 and 85 years old with active or convalescent COVID-19. The V call is TRBV7-2, the J call TRBJ2-1, with TRBD2 identical over 8 bases. Specimen: peripheral blood. DNA of the CDR3: TGTGCCAGCAGCTTAGCGCGGGCGGGGGGTAATGAGCAGTTCTTC. Protein sequence: CASSLARAGGNEQFF.